A selection of T cell receptor beta chains follows, all from one sample in a study of technical replicates of blood from a few donors. Repertoires were generated with immunoSEQ multiplex PCR, while TCRdb's copy carries only in-frame clones and drops some. Of over 85,000 clones listed, approximately 96% are singletons. Sequenced material: T cells isolated from PBMCs. The receptors come from a human donor in good health. CDR3s include the opening cysteine and the closing phenylalanine or tryptophan. A D gene is named only where the DNA matches it firmly. Some rows have no size entry. The others give once, few or many, or a class for an expanded clone.

size	V	D	J	DNA	CDR3
.	TRBV19	TRBD2	TRBJ2-1	TGTGCCAGTAGTATAAAGATAGGAGCGGGAGGTAACTTGAATGAGCAGTTCTTC	CASSIKIGAGGNLNEQFF
.	TRBV10-1	TRBD2	TRBJ2-1	TGCGCCAGCAGTGGCTTTGGAGCGGGAGAGACCTACAATGAGCAGTTCTTC	CASSGFGAGETYNEQFF
.	TRBV9	.	TRBJ2-2	TGTGCCAGCAGCGCTAGGTTAGGAGGGGAGCTGTTTTTT	CASSARLGGELFF
.	TRBV6-1	TRBD1	TRBJ1-2	TGTGCCAGCAGTGATCCCAGGGGGCGCGGGGATGGCTACACCTTC	CASSDPRGRGDGYTF
.	TRBV15	.	TRBJ2-7	TGTGCCACCAGCAGAGATCCGGGATACGAGCAGTACTTC	CATSRDPGYEQYF
.	TRBV30	.	TRBJ2-3	TGTGCCTGGAGTGTAATTATCGGGTGGAGTGCAGATACGCAGTATTTT	CAWSVIIGWSADTQYF
.	TRBV28	.	TRBJ2-7	TGTGCCAGCGGGGGCCTTGTCTACGAGCAGTACTTC	CASGGLVYEQYF
.	TRBV6-5	TRBD1	TRBJ1-5	TGTGCCAGCAGTCCCCTCGGACAGGGGTCTCAGCCCCAGCATTTT	CASSPLGQGSQPQHF
.	TRBV5-4	TRBD2	TRBJ2-7	TGTGCCAGCAGCACCCCTAGCGGGAGGGCGTACGAGCAGTACTTC	CASSTPSGRAYEQYF
.	TRBV9	.	TRBJ2-7	TGTGCCAGCAGCGTAGACATCTCCTACGAGCAGTACTTC	CASSVDISYEQYF
.	TRBV7-7	.	TRBJ2-7	TGTGCTAGCAGCTTGGGGCAGGGGACCTACGAGCAGTACTTC	CASSLGQGTYEQYF
.	TRBV6-5	.	TRBJ1-2	TGTGCCAGCAGTTTAGCGGAATCAGCAGAAGGCTACACCTTC	CASSLAESAEGYTF
.	TRBV12-1	.	TRBJ2-1	TGTGCCAGCAGCTTTCCCCAACAGGGGTTAAGGGACAATGAGCAGTTCTTC	CASSFPQQGLRDNEQFF
.	TRBV10-3	.	TRBJ1-5	TGTGCCATCAGTGAGGGAGGTCGGGGGAAGCCCCAGCATTTT	CAISEGGRGKPQHF
once	TRBV28	.	TRBJ2-1	TGTGCCAGCAGTCGTTATCCGTGGGCATCCTACAATGAGCAGTTCTTC	CASSRYPWASYNEQFF
.	TRBV7-9	TRBD1	TRBJ2-6	TGTGCCAGCAGTAGTCCGGGGACAGGAGTCTCTGGGGCCAACGTCCTGACTTTC	CASSSPGTGVSGANVLTF
.	TRBV7-3	.	TRBJ2-2	TGTGCCAGCAGCTTCGCCGGGGAGCTGTTTTTT	CASSFAGELFF
.	TRBV18	TRBD2	TRBJ2-1	TGTGCCAGCTCACCGAATTGGGGCGGGAGGCCTATTTACAATGAGCAGTTCTTC	CASSPNWGGRPIYNEQFF
.	TRBV15	.	TRBJ1-5	TGTGCCACCAGCAGAGACGGACAGCTCAATCAGCCCCAGCATTTT	CATSRDGQLNQPQHF
.	TRBV2	.	TRBJ1-5	TGTGCCAGCAGTGAAGAAGGGACAAATCAGCCCCAGCATTTT	CASSEEGTNQPQHF
.	TRBV27	TRBD2	TRBJ2-7	TGTGCCAGCTCGGTAGCGGGAGCGCTGCCGGCCGAGCAGTACTTC	CASSVAGALPAEQYF
.	TRBV7-8	.	TRBJ2-7	TGTGCCAGCAGCTTAGACAGGGGGGTAGCGGGCTACGAGCAGTACTTC	CASSLDRGVAGYEQYF
.	TRBV6-6	.	TRBJ1-2	TGTGCCAGCAGTTATACAACCGTGCAAATCTATGGCTACACCTTC	CASSYTTVQIYGYTF
.	TRBV2	TRBD1	TRBJ2-7	TGTGCCAGCAGTACGGACAGGGCTAACGAGCAGTACTTC	CASSTDRANEQYF
.	TRBV25-1	.	TRBJ2-4	TGTGCCAGCAGTGAATCGGGGTTTGGCATTCAGTACTTC	CASSESGFGIQYF
.	TRBV5-6	TRBD1	TRBJ1-2	TGTGCCAGCAGTCCGCCCGGGACAGTTTATGGCTACACCTTC	CASSPPGTVYGYTF
.	TRBV15	.	TRBJ1-5	TGTGCCACCAGCAGAGAGAGAGGAGTAAATCAGCCCCAGCATTTT	CATSRERGVNQPQHF
.	TRBV10-3	TRBD2	TRBJ2-3	TGTGCCATCGGAGGGACTAGCGGCACAGATACGCAGTATTTT	CAIGGTSGTDTQYF
.	TRBV5-8	.	TRBJ1-4	TGTGCCAGCAGCTTGGACAGGGAGGAAAAACTGTTTTTT	CASSLDREEKLFF
.	TRBV28	TRBD1	TRBJ1-4	TGTGCCAGCAGTCCCATCCCCCTGACAGGGGGGCGGGAAAAACTGTTTTTT	CASSPIPLTGGREKLFF
.	TRBV19	TRBD1	TRBJ2-7	TGTGCCAGTAGTACCTCAGGACAGGGGGCCTACGAGCAGTACTTC	CASSTSGQGAYEQYF
.	TRBV27	TRBD1	TRBJ2-7	TGTGCCAGCAGTTTAGGGACAGGGTGGGACGAGCAGTACTTC	CASSLGTGWDEQYF
.	TRBV27	TRBD2	TRBJ2-4	TGTGCCAGCAGTTATATAGCGGGAGGGCCTAAACAGTACTTC	CASSYIAGGPKQYF
.	TRBV28	.	TRBJ1-5	TGTGCCAGCAGTCCACGAGAGGGAATGGGTCAGCCCCAGCATTTT	CASSPREGMGQPQHF
.	TRBV28	.	TRBJ1-5	TGTGCCAGCAGGCCTACAGGGTCCAATCAGCCCCAGCATTTT	CASRPTGSNQPQHF
.	TRBV28	.	TRBJ2-1	TGTGCCAGCAGTACGAATGGGATACAGGACGGCGATGAGCAGTTCTTC	CASSTNGIQDGDEQFF
.	TRBV9	TRBD2	TRBJ2-5	TGTGCCAGCAGGCAGGGACTAGCGGGAGACGGGGAGACCCAGTACTTC	CASRQGLAGDGETQYF
.	TRBV14	.	TRBJ2-1	TGTGCCAGCAGCCAAGCGGGAAGGTACAATGAGCAGTTCTTC	CASSQAGRYNEQFF
.	TRBV30	.	TRBJ2-4	TGTGCCTGGAACGTAGGCGGAGGGGGGGGAAACATTCAGTACTTC	CAWNVGGGGGNIQYF
.	TRBV10-2	.	TRBJ2-2	TGCGCCAGCAGTGAGACAGGATCCCCCGGGGAGCTGTTTTTT	CASSETGSPGELFF
.	TRBV5-1	TRBD2	TRBJ2-1	TGCGCCAGCAGCTTGGTAGCGGGCGATTTCTACAATGAGCAGTTCTTC	CASSLVAGDFYNEQFF
.	TRBV2	TRBD1	TRBJ1-4	TGTGCCAGCACCGGACAGGGGAATGAAAAACTGTTTTTT	CASTGQGNEKLFF
.	TRBV9	.	TRBJ2-3	TGTGCCAGCAGCCTAGAGGGGGGGTTTGGGACAGATACGCAGTATTTT	CASSLEGGFGTDTQYF
.	TRBV15	.	TRBJ1-3	TGTGCCACCAGCAGAGATCCCGTTTCTGGAAACACCATATATTTT	CATSRDPVSGNTIYF
.	TRBV7-9	.	TRBJ1-3	TGTGCCAGCAGCTTAGACGGTCGAGACACCATATATTTT	CASSLDGRDTIYF
.	TRBV7-3	TRBD2	TRBJ2-1	TGTGCCAGCAGCTTAACCGCTAGCGGGAGTCCCTACAATGAGCAGTTCTTC	CASSLTASGSPYNEQFF
.	TRBV28	.	TRBJ1-2	TGTGCCAGCAGTCCGAGCAGCACACAGGGAGAGGGGTATGGCTACACCTTC	CASSPSSTQGEGYGYTF
.	TRBV7-8	TRBD1	TRBJ1-4	TGTGCCAGCAGCTTAGGAGTTCCCGGACAGGGTGGTATCCGTAATGAAAAACTGTTTTTT	CASSLGVPGQGGIRNEKLFF
.	TRBV27	.	TRBJ1-4	TGTGCCCCAAAGAAGGACAGTCTTAATGAAAAACTGTTTTTT	CAPKKDSLNEKLFF
.	TRBV19	.	TRBJ1-3	TGTGCCACCGAGATAAGAGGAGGGACGAGCTCTGGAAACACCATATATTTT	CATEIRGGTSSGNTIYF
.	TRBV27	.	TRBJ2-5	TGTGCCAGCAGTTTCTCGGGGACTCAAGAGACCCAGTACTTC	CASSFSGTQETQYF